One and the same sample provided the 14 T cell receptor beta chains below, sequenced in a study of cytomegalovirus exposure and HLA in healthy donors. Primers for the PCR totalled 60 Vbeta and 13 Jbeta. Assay used: immunoSEQ multiplex PCR; TCRdb lists only in-frame clones, some missing. The sample consists of approximately 150,000 clones, just under 70% of them appearing once. Sequenced input: PBMCs. The source of these receptors is a man in his 60s in good health and CMV-seronegative.

The chain employs TRBV7-3 and TRBJ2-1, with 13 bases that match TRBD2. Trimming cost V 5 bases and J 13 bases; bases outside gene matches: 5. The CDR3 consists of 13 residues. The V gene's germline CDR1 is SGHTA and CDR2 FQGTGA. CDR3 sequence reads: CASSLGTSGIQFF. In DNA, the CDR3 is TGTGCCAGCAGCCTTGGGACTAGCGGGATTCAGTTCTTC.

This clone occurred a few times. The chain joins TRBV7-8 to TRBJ2-2, with D hard to call. This CDR3 comprises 16 residues. Germline assignment: CDR1 SGHVS and CDR2 FQNEAQ. The V gene lost 1 base and the J gene lost 4 bases, with 13 bases spanning the gap. In nucleotides, the CDR3 is TGTGCCAGCAGCTTAGGTCAGGCAGTTTTCACCGGGGAGCTGTTTTTT. This gives the protein CASSLGQAVFTGELFF.

The V call is TRBV15, the J call TRBJ2-5; 10 bases are shared with TRBD2. Germline CDR1 reads LNHNV; CDR2 reads YYDKDF (reference sequence). V lost 0 bases and J lost 5; bases outside the gene matches: 9. The CDR3 is made up of 17 amino acids. The DNA for the CDR3 is TGTGCCACCAGCAGAGAACTAGCGGGATTGTCGGTGGAGACCCAGTACTTC. Protein product: CATSRELAGLSVETQYF.

V usage is TRBV19 and J usage is TRBJ2-2; 8 bases are shared with TRBD2. Losses at the gene ends were 7 bases for V and 0 bases for J; bases not matched to a gene: 10. From germline, CDR1 is LNHDA and CDR2 SQIVND (reference sequence). The CDR3 is 17 amino acids. The CDR3 coding sequence is TGTGCCAGTAATAGAGTGGCGGGAGGACCGAACACCGGGGAGCTGTTTTTT. Residues: CASNRVAGGPNTGELFF.

The V gene is TRBV19, the J gene TRBJ2-2; 10 bases fit TRBD1. The CDR3 covers 13 residues. Germline loops: CDR1 LNHDA, CDR2 SQIVND (reference sequence). The J segment lost 6 bases and the V segment lost 10 bases, leaving 5 bases of the junction unmatched. CDR3 region: CATGQGFPGELFF. The CDR3 bases are TGTGCCACGGGACAGGGGTTTCCCGGGGAGCTGTTTTTT.

The chain recombines TRBV28 with TRBJ1-2; D unresolved. Per germline, CDR1 MDHEN and CDR2 SYDVKM. With 4 bases removed from V and 5 bases from J, the gap between germline ends came to 5 bases. This CDR3 has 11 residues. The CDR3 DNA sequence: TGTGCCAGCAGTTCCGAGTATGGCTACACCTTC. This codes for CASSSEYGYTF.

CDR3: CASSLVRTGLEQYF. In nucleotides, the CDR3 is TGTGCCAGCAGCTTAGTCCGGACAGGGCTCGAGCAGTACTTC. The rearrangement links TRBV7-8 to TRBJ2-7; 8 bases align to TRBD1. The ends lost 1 base at V and 6 bases at J; junction bases unmatched: 5. The CDR3 is 14 residues long. Germline loops: CDR1 SGHVS, CDR2 FQNEAQ.

This chain joins TRBV7-3 and TRBJ2-1; D gene uncertain. Germline lookup yields CDR1 SGHTA and CDR2 FQGTGA. V was clipped by 3 bases and J by 4 bases, with 13 bases between them. The CDR3 consists of 15 residues. DNA for the CDR3: TGTGCCAGCAGCTTCGACGGAGCTCAATACAATGAGCAGTTCTTC. Its protein product is CASSFDGAQYNEQFF.

The chain combines TRBV27 with TRBJ1-6; D not resolved. The length of the CDR3 is 16 residues. Between the trimmed V and J ends, which lost 1 base and 9 bases, there was a span of 16 bases. CDR1 and CDR2 from the germline V gene are MNHEY and SMNVEV (reference sequence). DNA of the CDR3: TGTGCCAGCAGTTTATTGAGGGTTGGATGGCTTTCACCCCTCCACTTT. It specifies CASSLLRVGWLSPLHF.

J is TRBJ1-4 and V is TRBV5-6; D is unclear. Germline CDR1 SGHDT, CDR2 YYEEEE. This CDR3 contains 14 residues. Trimming removed 4 bases at V and 0 bases at J, with 7 bases between. The CDR3 reads CASSGVTTNEKLFF. The CDR3 nucleotides read TGTGCCAGCAGCGGAGTGACAACTAATGAAAAACTGTTTTTT.

With regard to this clone: No conserved phenylalanine or tryptophan ends this CDR3, so it is likely a read error. The DNA is left out, because the CDR3 cannot be placed on it with certainty; the CDR3 is given as TCRdb lists it. This chain links TRBV7-9 with TRBJ1-2; TRBD1 is the table's D call, not checked against the DNA. Germline V gene lookup returns CDR1 SEHNR and CDR2 FQNEAQ (reference sequence). The CDR3 region is 12 residues in length, termini included. CDR3 sequence reads: CASSLGQGVPFA.

This clone has a handful of counts. The chain carries TRBV28 and TRBJ1-1; weak D call: TRBD1 (5 bases). Trimming took off 6 bases at V and 4 bases at J, with 18 bases between the two ends. Germline V gene data show CDR1 as MDHEN and CDR2 as SYDVKM. There are 15 residues in the CDR3. CDR3 DNA: TGTGCCAGCAGGGTGGTTGGCGGGGCGTCCACTGAAGCTTTCTTT. Residues: CASRVVGGASTEAFF.

The chain carries TRBV27 and TRBJ1-2, with D possibly matching TRBD1 (6 bases). With 5 bases removed from V and 5 bases from J, the gap between germline ends came to 18 bases. The CDR3 length is 15 residues. CDR1 and CDR2 from the germline V gene are MNHEY and SMNVEV (reference sequence). The CDR3 sequence: CASSTTGLGLYGYTF. CDR3 sequence (DNA): TGTGCCAGCAGTACTACAGGGTTAGGGTTGTATGGCTACACCTTC.

The chain recombines TRBV15 with TRBJ2-5, with TRBD2 identical over 7 bases. The CDR3 contains 17 residues. The trim removed 4 bases at V and 1 base at J, leaving 12 bases unmatched. Germline lookup yields CDR1 LNHNV and CDR2 YYDKDF (reference sequence). Here the CDR3 DNA reads TGTGCCACCAGCAAAGGTTTTGGCGGGAGCGGCCAAGAGACCCAGTACTTC. Protein: CATSKGFGGSGQETQYF.